Here is one TCR beta chain with its context. Profiled with immunoSEQ multiplex PCR; TCRdb holds only in-frame clones, not every one. The table shows hundreds of thousands of clones, with 80% occurring only once. The record originates from a study of blood T cell repertoires in COVID-19. At the level of the study: COVID-19 samples from acute and convalescent phases originated in the United States, Italy and Spain.

Cohort placement rested on clinical history that participants reported themselves. Sequenced material: PBMCs or T cells enriched from blood (not recorded which). The sequence came from a man aged 30 to 39 with acute COVID-19.

The DNA for the CDR3 is TGTGCCAGCAGCCTCCTAGAAGCTGCTCCTAGCACAGATACGCAGTATTTT. Translation gives CASSLLEAAPSTDTQYF. The V gene is TRBV7-3, the J gene TRBJ2-3; unclear D gene. CDR1 and CDR2 from the germline V gene are SGHTA and FQGTGA. With 5 bases removed from V and 0 bases from J, the gap between germline ends came to 18 bases. This CDR3 is built from 17 residues.